This TCR beta chain was recovered during a study of cytotoxic CD8 clonotypes in ibrutinib-treated CLL. Study at large: Investigators collected response samples after a median 12 months of treatment, range 6 to 36. Mean values per sample were 250,000 to 300,000 productive templates and 98,000 or so productive rearrangements. Whole-study findings and limits: Clonality was higher at baseline than in age-matched healthy donors and tracked circulating CD8+ T-cell counts.

Depth targeted 1 in 200,000 to 1 in 1 million T cells, averaging 10x coverage per clonotype. The protocol was immunoSEQ multiplex PCR, while the TCRdb copy is restricted to in-frame clones and leaves out a portion. The table includes some 50,000 clones, roughly 57% detected once. Only a few counts were recorded for this clone. The antigen is not known. The V gene's germline CDR1 is MNHEY and CDR2 SVGAGI. The CDR3 covers 12 residues. The V end was cut by 2 bases, the J end by 12 bases, with 11 bases between. The TCR comes from a human donor with chronic lymphocytic leukemia. The sequenced sample was PBMCs, obtained after 24 months of ibrutinib treatment. This sequence joins TRBV6-5 and TRBJ2-1, with a tentative D call TRBD1 (5 bases). The CDR3 sequence: CASSYDRGPQFF. For the CDR3, the DNA is TGTGCCAGCAGTTACGATAGGGGTCCGCAGTTCTTC.